This is a list of T cell receptor beta chains from one sample in a study of blood T cell repertoires in COVID-19. Clones were read by immunoSEQ multiplex PCR, and TCRdb kept only the in-frame ones, dropping some. The table has about 150,000 clones, 90% to 95% seen once. Input material: peripheral blood. The source is a man over 45 with acute or convalescent COVID-19. Each CDR3 is given with its conserved first and last residue. The D gene is left open where the match is weak. Part of the rows lack a size; the others show once, few, many or a class for expanded clones.

cdr3_aa | cdr3_nt | j_call | v_call | clone_size | d_call
CASTLGQMNTEAFF | TGTGCCAGCACCCTGGGACAGATGAACACTGAAGCTTTCTTT | TRBJ1-1 | TRBV6-5 | . | TRBD1
CSLGLGSTDTQYF | TGCAGCTTAGGACTCGGCAGCACAGATACGCAGTATTTT | TRBJ2-3 | TRBV29-1 | . | .
CASSQDWTSGETQYF | TGTGCCAGCAGCCAAGACTGGACTTCGGGCGAGACCCAGTACTTC | TRBJ2-5 | TRBV4-2 | . | .
CVRSLGAGRAGQGKRYF | TGTGTCAGAAGCTTAGGTGCGGGGAGGGCAGGACAGGGGAAGCGGTACTTC | TRBJ2-7 | TRBV7-5 | once | .
CASRHIYNSPLHF | TGCGCCAGCAGACACATTTATAATTCACCCCTCCACTTT | TRBJ1-6 | TRBV10-1 | . | .
CASSIRDTGLIGNSPLHF | TGTGCCAGCAGCATCCGGGACACGGGGTTGATAGGGAATTCACCCCTCCACTTT | TRBJ1-6 | TRBV5-5 | . | .
CASSFLNGGGETQYF | TGCGCCAGCAGCTTCCTAAATGGGGGGGGAGAGACCCAGTACTTC | TRBJ2-5 | TRBV5-1 | . | TRBD2
CASSLDLSNEKLFF | TGTGCCAGCAGCTTGGATCTCTCTAATGAAAAACTGTTTTTT | TRBJ1-4 | TRBV5-4 | . | .
CASSPYGVREQYF | TGTGCCAGCAGCCCTTACGGGGTACGCGAGCAGTACTTC | TRBJ2-7 | TRBV7-2 | . | .
CASSIQSRGNNQPQHF | TGTGCCAGTAGTATCCAAAGCAGGGGCAACAATCAGCCCCAGCATTTT | TRBJ1-5 | TRBV19 | . | .
CASSIAGQGNTEAFF | TGTGCCAGTAGTATCGCGGGACAGGGGAACACTGAAGCTTTCTTT | TRBJ1-1 | TRBV19 | . | TRBD1
CASRPAGTAYGYTF | TGCGCCAGCAGACCCGCCGGGACAGCCTATGGCTACACCTTC | TRBJ1-2 | TRBV10-2 | . | TRBD1
CASSQSGQTTDTQYF | TGTGCCAGCAGCCAATCGGGACAGACCACAGATACGCAGTATTTT | TRBJ2-3 | TRBV16 | . | TRBD1
CASSFAGTEAFF | TGTGCCAGCAGTTTCGCGGGCACTGAAGCTTTCTTT | TRBJ1-1 | TRBV28 | once | .
CASSRDSNYGYTF | TGTGCCAGCAGCCGGGACAGCAACTATGGCTACACCTTC | TRBJ1-2 | TRBV5-6 | . | TRBD1
CASSLLDFSARNEQFF | TGTGCCAGCAGTTTGTTAGACTTCTCGGCCCGGAATGAGCAGTTCTTC | TRBJ2-1 | TRBV28 | . | .
CATSDPAGPGELFF | TGTGCCACCAGTGATCCTGCGGGGCCCGGGGAGCTGTTTTTT | TRBJ2-2 | TRBV24-1 | . | .
CASSHGDTGELFF | TGTGCCAGCAGCCACGGGGACACCGGGGAGCTGTTTTTT | TRBJ2-2 | TRBV9 | once | .
CSVRARASYEQYF | TGCAGCGTTCGGGCGCGGGCCTCCTACGAGCAGTACTTC | TRBJ2-7 | TRBV29-1 | . | .